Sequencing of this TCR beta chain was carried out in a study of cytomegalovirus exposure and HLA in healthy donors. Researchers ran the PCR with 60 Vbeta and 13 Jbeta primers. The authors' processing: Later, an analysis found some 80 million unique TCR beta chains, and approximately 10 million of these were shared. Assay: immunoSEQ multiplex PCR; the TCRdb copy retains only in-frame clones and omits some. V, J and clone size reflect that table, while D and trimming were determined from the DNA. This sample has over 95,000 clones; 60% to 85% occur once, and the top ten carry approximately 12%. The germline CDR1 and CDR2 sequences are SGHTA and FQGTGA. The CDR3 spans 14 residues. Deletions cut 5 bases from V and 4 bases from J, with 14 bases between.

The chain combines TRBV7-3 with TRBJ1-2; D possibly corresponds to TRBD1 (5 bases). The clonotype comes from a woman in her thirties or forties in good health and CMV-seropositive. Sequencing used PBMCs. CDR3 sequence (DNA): TGTGCCAGCAGCCTAGGACAACCGACCTATGGCTACACCTTC. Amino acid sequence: CASSLGQPTYGYTF.